This entry lists 3 T cell receptor beta chains sequenced from one sample in a study of neoadjuvant anti-PD-1 for oral cavity cancer. Time point: after neoadjuvant nivolumab, at surgical resection. The method was immunoSEQ multiplex PCR; TCRdb's version includes in-frame clones alone and lacks a portion of them. Of tens of thousands of clones in the sample, approximately 81% were seen once. Sample: PBMCs, taken after nivolumab (anti-PD-1) treatment. These receptors were obtained from a person between 40 and 80 years old with oral cavity squamous cell carcinoma.

This clone was observed once. The rearrangement joins TRBV19 to TRBJ2-1; D is perhaps TRBD2 (5 bases). This CDR3 comprises 15 residues. Trimming shortened V by 1 base and J by 4 bases, and 11 bases separated the two germline ends. Germline assignment: CDR1 LNHDA and CDR2 SQIVND (reference sequence). The DNA of the CDR3 is TGTGCCAGTAGTATAGCTAGCATGCGATACAATGAGCAGTTCTTC. Its protein is CASSIASMRYNEQFF.

V and J are TRBV2 and TRBJ2-1; the D gene is possibly TRBD1 (6 bases). Germline V gene sequence: CDR1 SNHLY, CDR2 FYNNEI. Trimming removed 1 base at V and 11 bases at J, with 12 bases between. The CDR3 loop spans 13 amino acids. DNA for the CDR3: TGTGCCAGCAGTGAAGAGGGGGTGGTAAAGCAGTTCTTC. Protein product: CASSEEGVVKQFF.

The gene calls are TRBV5-6 and TRBJ1-5; no definite D call. Germline V CDR1 and CDR2: SGHDT, YYEEEE. Trimming removed 0 bases from V and 5 bases from J, with 6 bases in between. This CDR3 is built from 13 residues. The CDR3: CASSLAGDQPQHF. The CDR3 bases are TGTGCCAGCAGCTTGGCTGGGGATCAGCCCCAGCATTTT.